This T cell receptor (beta chain) was obtained from a study of blood T cells in healthy people across ages. V shed 8 bases and J shed 9 bases, with 23 bases lying between them. The CDR3 has 14 amino acids. CDR1 and CDR2 (germline): MNHNY, SVGAGI (reference sequence). Study observations and caveats: Donors of long life had a larger count of naive CD4+ cells and greater diversity than aged donors.

A single count supports this clonotype. Its specificity is not known. For the second PCR, which ran for roughly 6 to 12 cycles, a sample-barcoded 5' primer and a J-beta primer mix were used. TCRdb re-derived calls from the 5' RACE reads in MiXCR, one entry per CDR3 protein. The sample holds about a million distinct CDR3 sequences, about 44% seen once. V and J are TRBV6-6 and TRBJ2-7, with D maybe TRBD1 (5 bases). The specimen sequenced was blood. The TCR comes from a man aged 25-45 years in good health. CDR3: CASQNPGSRVAQYF. The DNA for the CDR3 is TGTGCCAGCCAGAATCCAGGGTCTCGGGTGGCGCAGTACTTC.